The entry below describes one T cell receptor (beta chain). These data originate in a study of blood T cell repertoires in COVID-19. Study-wide context: The study drew acute and convalescent COVID-19 samples from the United States, Italy and Spain.

The V gene's germline CDR1 is SGHTA and CDR2 FQGTGA. The V gene end was trimmed by 5 bases and the J gene end by 7 bases; junction bases not matched to a gene: 10. This CDR3 spans 14 amino acids. In the authors' workflow: The assay estimated nucleated cells by amplifying reference gene primers. Sequencing used immunoSEQ multiplex PCR; TCRdb keeps in-frame clones, though not all of them. The V and J calls and clone size were taken over from that table, and D and trimming were inferred from the DNA. This table has roughly 97,000 clones, approximately 84% appearing once. This chain connects TRBV7-3 to TRBJ1-1; TRBD1 matches 7 bases. The sample was peripheral blood. The source is a man between 70 and 80 years old with acute or convalescent COVID-19. CDR3 amino acids: CASSMTGTVSEAFF. CDR3 bases: TGTGCCAGCAGCATGACCGGGACAGTGAGTGAAGCTTTCTTT. The variable domain in full, with the rest retrieved from reference TRBV7-3 and TRBJ1-1, is GAGVSQTPSNKVTEKGKYVELRCDPISGHTALYWYRQSLGQGPEFLIYFQGTGAADDSGLPNDRFFAVRPEGSVSTLKIQRTERGDSAVYLCASSMTGTVSEAFFGQGTRLTVV.